These T cell receptor beta chains were read from a single sample in a study of human T cells and chemical hapten exposure. TCRdb recomputed calls from the RACE reads with MiXCR, one row per CDR3 protein. This table holds about 73,000 distinct CDR3 sequences, 8.5% found once. This specimen was whole blood, taken in connection with sensitization to the hapten diphenylcyclopropenone (DPC). These receptors originate from a woman between 45 and 65 years old with alopecia areata. Some clones in this sample may be carry-over from other donors' samples. The CDR3 runs from the conserved cysteine through the conserved F or W. The D gene is left open where the match is weak. Only part of the rows carry a size: once, few, many, or a class if the clone is expanded.

>TRBV7-2|15|.|few|TRBJ1-1
CASSLIRGSMSEAFF
TGTGCCAGCAGCCTCATCAGGGGCTCGATGTCTGAAGCTTTCTTT
>TRBV11-2|13|.|.|TRBJ2-2
CASSLDGTGELFF
TGTGCCAGCAGCTTAGACGGTACCGGGGAGCTGTTTTTT
>TRBV6-2/TRBV6-3|13|.|.|TRBJ1-1
CASSWTRRTEAFF
TGTGCCAGCAGTTGGACCCGAAGGACTGAAGCTTTCTTT
>TRBV20-1|14|TRBD2|many|TRBJ2-3
CSAMVAERGRTQYF
TGCAGTGCTATGGTTGCAGAGCGGGGGCGGACGCAGTATTTT
>TRBV12-3/TRBV12-4|14|.|.|TRBJ2-3
CASSFKAGTDTQYF
TGTGCCAGCAGTTTTAAAGCAGGCACAGATACGCAGTATTTT
>TRBV7-8|13|.|few|TRBJ2-3
CASSLTEADTQYF
TGTGCCAGCAGCTTAACGGAGGCAGATACGCAGTATTTT
>TRBV6-4|13|TRBD1|.|TRBJ2-2
CASSRTGAGELFF
TGTGCCAGCAGTCGGACAGGGGCCGGGGAGCTGTTTTTT
>TRBV29-1|13|.|few|TRBJ1-1
CSVFGGMNTEAFF
TGCAGCGTTTTTGGGGGGATGAACACTGAAGCTTTCTTT
>TRBV13|19|TRBD2|.|TRBJ2-7
CASSPRGTSGSLGSYEQYF
TGTGCCAGCAGCCCACGTGGGACTAGCGGGTCCCTAGGCTCCTACGAGCAGTACTTC
>TRBV12-3/TRBV12-4|14|.|few|TRBJ2-1
CASSLAGQGHEQFF
TGTGCCAGCAGTTTAGCCGGCCAGGGACATGAGCAGTTCTTC
>TRBV20-1|15|TRBD2|few|TRBJ2-7
CSARDLRGGANEQYF
TGCAGTGCTAGAGATCTCCGGGGGGGGGCGAACGAGCAGTACTTC
>TRBV20-1|12|.|many|TRBJ1-1
CSARRLGFEAFF
TGCAGTGCTAGGAGGTTAGGGTTTGAAGCTTTCTTT
>TRBV5-1|15|TRBD2|few|TRBJ2-5
CASSLPGGGEETQYF
TGCGCCAGCAGCTTGCCAGGCGGGGGGGAAGAGACCCAGTACTTC
>TRBV12-3/TRBV12-4|14|TRBD1|few|TRBJ1-3
CASSQGVFRNTIYF
TGTGCCAGCAGTCAGGGGGTCTTCAGAAACACCATATATTTT
>TRBV7-2|15|.|.|TRBJ2-5
CASSLSAGTQETQYF
TGTGCCAGCAGCTTATCGGCCGGGACCCAAGAGACCCAGTACTTC
>TRBV20-1|15|TRBD2|many|TRBJ2-7
CSARDGTSGSVEQYF
TGCAGTGCTAGAGATGGGACTAGCGGGAGTGTCGAGCAGTACTTC
>TRBV6-5|15|TRBD1|few|TRBJ1-2
CASSYLGGDRGDRTF
TGTGCCAGCAGTTACCTTGGGGGGGACAGGGGCGATCGCACCTTC
>TRBV12-3/TRBV12-4|13|TRBD1|many|TRBJ1-1
CASSLGDRAEAFF
TGTGCCAGCAGTTTAGGGGACAGGGCAGAAGCTTTCTTT
>TRBV20-1|13|TRBD1|few|TRBJ2-7
CSARTGTAYEQYF
TGCAGTGCTAGGACCGGGACAGCTTACGAGCAGTACTTC
>TRBV5-6|14|.|many|TRBJ1-5
CASSLRGGGAPQHF
TGTGCCAGCAGCTTGCGAGGAGGGGGAGCACCCCAGCATTTT
>TRBV3-1|16|.|many|TRBJ1-5
CASSQGAGSVGQPQHF
TGTGCCAGCAGCCAAGGGGCAGGGAGTGTCGGTCAGCCCCAGCATTTT
>TRBV6-5|17|TRBD1|once|TRBJ2-6
CASTPGQGAPGANVLTF
TGTGCCAGCACCCCGGGACAGGGGGCGCCTGGGGCCAACGTCCTGACTTTC
>TRBV7-7|16|TRBD1|.|TRBJ2-3
CASSPTGQGVTDTQYF
TGTGCCAGCAGCCCAACCGGACAGGGGGTAACAGATACGCAGTATTTT
>TRBV24-1|16|TRBD1|.|TRBJ2-7
CATSDAGTVLFCEQYF
TGTGCCACCAGTGATGCCGGGACAGTTCTTTTCTGCGAGCAGTACTTC
>TRBV6-6|13|.|.|TRBJ1-3
CASSIITGNTIYF
TGTGCCAGCAGTATAATCACAGGAAACACCATATATTTT
>TRBV10-3|15|.|few|TRBJ2-1
CAISGYRGGGDEQFF
TGTGCCATCAGTGGGTACAGGGGTGGCGGGGATGAGCAGTTCTTC
>TRBV20-1|17|.|many|TRBJ1-5
CSAPTRGQSNSNQPQHF
TGCAGTGCTCCGACCCGCGGCCAGTCGAATAGCAATCAGCCCCAGCATTTT
>TRBV5-1|15|.|few|TRBJ2-7
CASSFGDTPAYEQYF
TGCGCCAGCAGCTTCGGAGATACCCCAGCCTACGAGCAGTACTTC
>TRBV2|13|TRBD1|once|TRBJ1-1
CVSSGDSNTEAFF
TGTGTCAGCAGTGGGGACAGTAACACTGAAGCTTTCTTT
>TRBV7-2|14|TRBD2|.|TRBJ2-7
CASSLDGRASEQYF
TGTGCCAGCAGCTTAGACGGGAGGGCCAGCGAGCAGTACTTC
>TRBV9|14|TRBD2|.|TRBJ2-3
CASSVTSGADTQYF
TGTGCCAGCAGCGTGACTAGCGGCGCAGATACGCAGTATTTT
>TRBV10-2|15|TRBD2|.|TRBJ2-3
CASSQREARTDTQYF
TGCGCCAGCAGCCAGCGGGAGGCCCGCACAGATACGCAGTATTTT
>TRBV21-1|11|.|many|TRBJ1-5
CASSAGQGYSF
TGTGCCAGCAGCGCGGGACAGGGGTATAGTTTT
>TRBV12-3/TRBV12-4|15|.|few|TRBJ1-3
CASSFWAVSGNTIYF
TGTGCCAGCAGTTTTTGGGCAGTCTCTGGAAACACCATATATTTT
>TRBV12-3/TRBV12-4|15|.|few|TRBJ2-7
CASSLEGRGPYEQYF
TGTGCCAGCAGTTTAGAGGGCAGGGGCCCCTACGAGCAGTACTTC
>TRBV7-3|14|.|many|TRBJ1-2
CASSPDGANYGYTF
TGTGCCAGCAGCCCCGACGGAGCTAACTATGGCTACACCTTC
>TRBV7-9|12|.|few|TRBJ2-5
CASSRGGETQYF
TGTGCCAGCTCGAGGGGGGGAGAGACCCAGTACTTC
>TRBV19|13|TRBD1|few|TRBJ2-5
CASSIQGVETQYF
TGTGCCAGTAGTATCCAGGGGGTAGAGACCCAGTACTTC
>TRBV6-5|14|.|few|TRBJ1-1
CASTPNGVWTEAFF
TGTGCCAGCACCCCGAACGGGGTTTGGACTGAAGCTTTCTTT
>TRBV5-1|17|TRBD2|.|TRBJ2-1
CASSLGLAGISYNEQFF
TGCGCCAGCAGCTTAGGACTAGCGGGAATTTCCTACAATGAGCAGTTCTTC
>TRBV13|17|TRBD1|few|TRBJ1-2
CASSSDGRAGGDFGYTF
TGTGCCAGCAGCTCCGACGGGAGGGCAGGGGGCGACTTTGGCTACACCTTC
>TRBV11-2|15|.|many|TRBJ1-1
CASSLAGSGHTEAFF
TGTGCCAGCAGCTTAGCTGGATCGGGGCACACTGAAGCTTTCTTT
>TRBV12-3/TRBV12-4|15|TRBD1|many|TRBJ1-5
CASSLDGTGRQPQHF
TGTGCCAGCAGTTTGGACGGGACAGGAAGACAGCCCCAGCATTTT
>TRBV30|14|.|few|TRBJ2-7
CAWSVGVSSYEQYF
TGTGCCTGGAGTGTCGGAGTAAGCTCCTACGAGCAGTACTTC
>TRBV25-1|12|.|.|TRBJ2-3
CASSDLGDTQYF
TGTGCCAGCAGTGACCTTGGGGACACGCAGTATTTT
>TRBV6-1|13|.|few|TRBJ1-1
CASSEKWNTEAFF
TGTGCCAGCAGTGAAAAGTGGAACACTGAAGCTTTCTTT
>TRBV3-1|14|.|many|TRBJ1-1
CASSQDVWGTEAFF
TGTGCCAGCAGCCAAGACGTATGGGGCACTGAAGCTTTCTTT
>TRBV5-1|18|TRBD1|many|TRBJ1-3
CASSPGTGRAFSGNTIYF
TGCGCCAGCAGCCCGGGGACAGGCCGTGCTTTCTCCGGAAACACCATATATTTT